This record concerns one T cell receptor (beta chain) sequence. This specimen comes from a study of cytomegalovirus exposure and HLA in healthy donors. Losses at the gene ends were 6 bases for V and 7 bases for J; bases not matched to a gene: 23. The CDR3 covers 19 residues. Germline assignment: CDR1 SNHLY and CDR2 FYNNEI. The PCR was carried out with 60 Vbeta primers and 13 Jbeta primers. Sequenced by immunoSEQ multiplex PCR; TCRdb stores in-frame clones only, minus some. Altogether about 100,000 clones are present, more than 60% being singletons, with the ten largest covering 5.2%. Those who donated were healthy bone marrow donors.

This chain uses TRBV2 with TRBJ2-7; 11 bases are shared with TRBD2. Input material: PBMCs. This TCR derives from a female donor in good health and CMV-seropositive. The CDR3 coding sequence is TGTGCCAGCAGAGATCTAACTAGCGGGGGATCGCCCTTGGGGGGGGAGCAGTACTTC. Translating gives CASRDLTSGGSPLGGEQYF.